This passage covers 17 T cell receptor beta chains from one sample sequenced in a study of T cell responses to AZD1222 COVID-19 vaccine. Repertoires were generated with immunoSEQ multiplex PCR, while TCRdb's copy carries only in-frame clones and drops some. The table records roughly 85,000 clones, around 90% of them present only once. The sample in question was peripheral blood, obtained on day 0 of MenACWY control vaccination. These receptors were taken from an adult in good health.

V usage is TRBV30 and J usage is TRBJ2-5; 14 bases match TRBD2. The V and J ends lost 4 bases and 5 bases, in that order; junction bases with no gene match: 9. This CDR3 comprises 16 residues. Germline assignment: CDR1 GTSNPN and CDR2 SVGIG (reference sequence). The CDR3 spells CAWTKRTSGGRETQYF. CDR3 sequence (DNA): TGTGCCTGGACCAAAAGGACTAGCGGGGGGCGGGAGACCCAGTACTTC.

This sequence joins TRBV9 and TRBJ2-7; TRBD1 matches at 11 bases. V lost 0 bases, J lost 6 bases, and 2 bases stayed unmatched. Germline values: CDR1 SGDLS, CDR2 YYNGEE. The CDR3 runs to 14 residues. CDR3 bases: TGTGCCAGCAGCGTAGCTGGGACAGGGGGCGAGCAGTACTTC. Translation gives CASSVAGTGGEQYF.

The chain has TRBV7-3 and TRBJ2-1; D may match TRBD1 or TRBD2 (6 bases each). There are 16 residues in the CDR3. Germline V gene data show CDR1 as SGHTA and CDR2 as FQGTGA. Trimming shortened V by 3 bases and J by 0 bases, and 12 bases separated the two germline ends. In nucleotides, the CDR3 is TGTGCCAGCAGCTTGGGCGGGACAACCTCCTACAATGAGCAGTTCTTC. Residues: CASSLGGTTSYNEQFF.

The chain has TRBV6-2 or TRBV6-3 and TRBJ2-7; D is undetermined. Germline lookup yields CDR1 MNHEY and CDR2 SVGEGT. The germline V and J ends were trimmed by 0 bases and 7 bases, with 4 bases remaining between them. This CDR3 comprises 11 residues. The CDR3 here is CASSYSVEQYF. The CDR3 DNA is TGTGCCAGCAGTTACTCGGTTGAGCAGTACTTC.

This clone showed up just once. This chain uses TRBV19 with TRBJ1-5, with no clear D. Germline CDR1 reads LNHDA; CDR2 reads SQIVND (reference sequence). Trimming removed 7 bases from V and 3 bases from J, with 13 bases in between. This CDR3 spans 14 amino acids. CDR3 region: CASTEGQINQPQHF. In nucleotides, the CDR3 is TGTGCCAGTACAGAAGGGCAAATCAATCAGCCCCAGCATTTT.

This clone was seen only once. The chain uses TRBV7-9 and TRBJ2-7; tentatively, D is TRBD1 (5 bases). Germline lookup yields CDR1 SEHNR and CDR2 FQNEAQ (reference sequence). The ends were cut back, 10 bases at V and 0 bases at J, with 10 bases in the middle. CDR3 length: 12 residues. CDR3 region: CATAGNSYEQYF. The CDR3 region has the DNA TGTGCCACCGCAGGGAACTCCTACGAGCAGTACTTC.

The J gene is TRBJ1-1, the V gene TRBV27, with D possibly matching TRBD1 (5 bases). V dropped 6 bases and J dropped 1 base, with 12 bases sitting between them. Germline V gives CDR1 MNHEY, CDR2 SMNVEV (reference sequence). This CDR3 contains 14 residues. The CDR3 region has the DNA TGTGCCAGCAGACGTCAGGGCGGGAACACTGAAGCTTTCTTT. It encodes CASRRQGGNTEAFF.

The V and J genes are TRBV2 and TRBJ1-6; unclear D gene. Between the trimmed V and J ends, which lost 2 bases and 8 bases, there was a span of 13 bases. This CDR3 contains 15 residues. CDR1 is SNHLY and CDR2 is FYNNEI in the germline V gene. The CDR3 protein is CASSENSVPYSPLHF. CDR3 nucleotides: TGTGCCAGCAGTGAAAACAGCGTACCGTATTCACCCCTCCACTTT.

V gene TRBV6-2 or TRBV6-3 combines with J gene TRBJ1-5; tentatively, D is TRBD1 (5 bases). The germline gives CDR1 MNHEY, CDR2 SVGEGT. The V gene lost 0 bases and the J gene lost 0 bases, with 15 bases spanning the gap. This CDR3 is 18 amino acids long. The CDR3 DNA reads as TGTGCCAGCAGTTACTCGACCTTGCGGGGCAATAGCAATCAGCCCCAGCATTTT. Its protein product is CASSYSTLRGNSNQPQHF.

This clone appeared once. The chain uses TRBV12-3 or TRBV12-4 and TRBJ1-2; TRBD1 agrees at 8 bases. This CDR3 has 13 residues. The trim removed 6 bases at V and 4 bases at J, leaving 4 bases unmatched. The CDR3 nucleotides are TGTGCCAGCAGCTCCGACAGGGGCTATGGCTACACCTTC. This encodes CASSSDRGYGYTF.

The V gene is TRBV19, the J gene TRBJ1-4; D unresolved. Germline assignment: CDR1 LNHDA and CDR2 SQIVND (reference sequence). The length of the CDR3 is 15 residues. Trimming shortened V by 5 bases and J by 5 bases, and 15 bases separated the two germline ends. The CDR3 region is CASSSREGRNEKLFF. The CDR3 DNA is TGTGCCAGTAGTTCCCGGGAGGGTCGGAATGAAAAACTGTTTTTT. The full variable domain, in which reference TRBV19 and TRBJ1-4 provide the parts outside the CDR3, is DGGITQSPKYLFRKEGQNVTLSCEQNLNHDAMYWYRQDPGQGLRLIYYSQIVNDFQKGDIAEGYSVSREKKESFPLTVTSAQKNPTAFYLCASSSREGRNEKLFFGSGTQLSVL.

The chain links TRBV30 to TRBJ1-1, with D uncertain. The CDR3 is 13 amino acids. CDR1 is GTSNPN, CDR2 SVGIG, per germline (reference sequence). V gave up 0 bases and J gave up 1 base, with 6 bases separating them. The CDR3 DNA follows: TGTGCCTGGAGTGTAAAACGGAACACTGAAGCTTTCTTT. Translated, it gives CAWSVKRNTEAFF.

The chain carries TRBV2 and TRBJ1-6; D not resolved. This CDR3 is built from 16 residues. CDR1 and CDR2 from the germline V gene are SNHLY and FYNNEI. The ends were cut back, 5 bases at V and 0 bases at J, with 11 bases in the middle. DNA for the CDR3: TGTGCCAGCAGTCCCGTAGGAAGCTCCTATAATTCACCCCTCCACTTT. Protein: CASSPVGSSYNSPLHF.

This clone is a singleton in its sample. The chain links TRBV29-1 to TRBJ1-2; D is unresolved. Trimming stripped 5 bases from V and 1 base from J, with 8 bases between. Germline V lookup: CDR1 SQVTM, CDR2 ANQGSEA. The CDR3 contains 12 residues. CDR3 sequence reads: CSVSSVNYGYTF. Written as DNA, the CDR3 is TGCAGCGTTTCGTCGGTTAACTATGGCTACACCTTC. The full variable domain, its missing parts supplied by reference TRBV29-1 and TRBJ1-2, is SAVISQKPSRDICQRGTSLTIQCQVDSQVTMMFWYRQQPGQSLTLIATANQGSEATYESGFVIDKFPISRPNLTFSTLTVSNMSPEDSSIYLCSVSSVNYGYTFGSGTRLTVV.

The rearrangement uses TRBV7-9 and TRBJ1-4, with TRBD1 matching over 8 bases. Germline V CDR1 and CDR2: SEHNR, FQNEAQ (reference sequence). CDR3 size: 15 residues. The ends lost 2 bases at V and 7 bases at J; junction bases unmatched: 6. CDR3 residues: CASSLTGTGAEKLFF. The CDR3 coding sequence is TGTGCCAGCAGCTTAACCGGGACAGGAGCTGAAAAACTGTTTTTT.

The V gene is TRBV9, the J gene TRBJ2-7, with D perhaps TRBD1 or TRBD2 (5 bases each). The CDR3 consists of 14 residues. Germline lookup yields CDR1 SGDLS and CDR2 YYNGEE. V was trimmed by 5 bases and J by 0 bases, leaving 12 bases between them. The CDR3 loop reads CASSRDPSSYEQYF. DNA for the CDR3: TGTGCCAGCAGTCGGGACCCCAGCTCCTACGAGCAGTACTTC.

J is TRBJ2-1 and V is TRBV18; tentatively, D is TRBD2 (5 bases). The CDR3 consists of 15 residues. CDR1 is KGHSH and CDR2 is LQKENI in the germline V gene. Trimming removed 3 bases from V and 4 bases from J, with 13 bases in between. CDR3: CASSPQRPFYNEQFF. In DNA, the CDR3 is TGTGCCAGCTCACCGCAGCGGCCATTTTACAATGAGCAGTTCTTC.